This entry is about one TCR beta chain. The antigen remains undetermined. Reverse transcription of extracted RNA yielded cDNA, which provided the sequencing template. Profiled with immunoSEQ multiplex PCR; TCRdb holds only in-frame clones, not every one. The sample includes some 95,000 clones, 44% of them seen just once. The treatment was: oral pan-JAK inhibitor, 5-10 mg twice daily. Trimming removed 5 bases at V and 5 bases at J, with 18 bases between. This CDR3 has 15 amino acids. Germline loops: CDR1 MNHEY, CDR2 SMNVEV (reference sequence). The data are from a study of CD8+ T cells in alopecia areata. Study context: Treatment comprised oral tofacitinib, 5 to 10 mg twice daily, in treated patients. Patients in the study were on tofacitinib for 6 to 18 months, then off it for 6 months. Overall study results and limits: The study found TCR sharing across patients less clear than in mice, possibly for HLA reasons.

The sample was CD8+ T cells sorted from blood, taken at week 24, from a patient treated with tofacitinib. This clonotype originated in a human donor with alopecia areata. The chain joins TRBV27 to TRBJ2-5; D possibly matches TRBD1 or TRBD2 (6 bases each). CDR3 bases: TGTGCCAGCAGTCCCGGGCGGGGTCAGGGGGAGACCCAGTACTTC. This translates into CASSPGRGQGETQYF.